Below are 4 T cell receptor beta chains sequenced from a single sample in a study of cytomegalovirus exposure and HLA in healthy donors. Vbeta (60) and Jbeta (13) primers were used in the PCR. Produced via immunoSEQ multiplex PCR; TCRdb's table is partial and in-frame only. The sample includes 120,000 or so clones, 60% to 85% seen only once; the top ten take 1.2%. The sequenced sample was PBMCs. The receptors were sampled from a female donor in good health and CMV-seronegative.

The chain employs TRBV5-1 and TRBJ2-7; weak D call: TRBD1 (6 bases). V lost 4 bases and J 2 bases, leaving 13 bases between the germline ends. The germline V gene has CDR1 SGHRS and CDR2 YFSETQ. The CDR3 sequence is 14 residues long. Here the CDR3 reads CASSATSGAYEQYF. The DNA for the CDR3 is TGCGCCAGCAGCGCAACCTCAGGGGCCTACGAGCAGTACTTC.

The chain joins TRBV5-1 to TRBJ2-7; 10 bases are a match to TRBD2. The CDR3 length is 16 residues. The J segment lost 3 bases and the V segment lost 0 bases, leaving 6 bases of the junction unmatched. Per germline, CDR1 SGHRS and CDR2 YFSETQ. The CDR3 DNA reads TGCGCCAGCAGCTTGGCCGGTGCTAGCGGGGGCTACGAGCAGTACTTC. Translated, it gives CASSLAGASGGYEQYF.

This clone appeared a single time. The J gene is TRBJ2-7, the V gene TRBV7-8; 11 bases agree with TRBD1. J was trimmed by 3 bases and V by 7 bases; bases with no gene match: 5. Looked up from germline, CDR1 is SGHVS and CDR2 is FQNEAQ. The CDR3 is 14 amino acids. This CDR3 reads CASITGTGGYEQYF. The DNA of the CDR3 is TGTGCCAGCATCACGGGGACAGGGGGCTACGAGCAGTACTTC.

The chain is built from TRBV19 and TRBJ1-2; D not resolved. V dropped 4 bases and J dropped 7 bases, with 13 bases sitting between them. The CDR3 covers 13 residues. Germline CDR1 LNHDA, CDR2 SQIVND (reference sequence). DNA of the CDR3: TGTGCCAGTAGTACCCAACAGACGCGTGGCTACACCTTC. Encoded protein: CASSTQQTRGYTF.